This TCR beta chain derives from a study of blood T cells in healthy people across ages. Notes on the study in general: With donor CMV status unknown, expanded clonotype changes were possibly confounded.

This clonotype was picked up a small number of times. The antigen is not known. Germline CDR1 is LNHDA and CDR2 is SQIVND (reference sequence). The CDR3 runs 14 residues. The V gene end was trimmed by 3 bases and the J gene end by 15 bases; junction bases not matched to a gene: 7. A second PCR of about 6 to 11 cycles used a sample-barcoded 5' primer and a J-beta primer mix. Via MiXCR, TCRdb re-called the 5' RACE reads, giving one row per CDR3 protein. The table shows 700,000 or so distinct CDR3 sequences, with approximately 22% occurring only once. The specimen sequenced was blood. The rearrangement links TRBV19 to TRBJ2-1; 14 bases match TRBD2. The receptor was derived from a man in his 70s in good health. DNA of the CDR3: TGTGCCAGTAGTATCAGGACTAGCGGGAGGAGGGTGTTCTTC. This translates into CASSIRTSGRRVFF. Using reference TRBV19 and TRBJ2-1 for the parts outside the CDR3, the full variable domain is DGGITQSPKYLFRKEGQNVTLSCEQNLNHDAMYWYRQDPGQGLRLIYYSQIVNDFQKGDIAEGYSVSREKKESFPLTVTSAQKNPTAFYLCASSIRTSGRRVFFGPGTRLTVL.